This T cell receptor beta chain was recorded in a study of beta chain features in type 1 diabetes. Looking at the study overall: Age, gender and cell yields were similar between patients and healthy donors.

Study findings and constraints: Shortening that was moderate but significant affected the TCRB CDR3s of Type 1 diabetes patients in all four CD4+ subsets.

Sequencing targeted expressed TCRB transcripts, as all isolated RNA had been reverse transcribed. The repertoire was sequenced with immunoSEQ multiplex PCR; TCRdb's copy has only in-frame clones and lacks some. The sample includes 200,000 to 250,000 clones, roughly a tenth of them seen just once. A word on this clone: Antigen unknown.

This TCR was sampled from a man younger than 35 in good health. Material for sequencing was central memory CD4+ T cells from blood.

The CDR3 region is CASSPVQETQYF. CDR3 sequence (DNA): TGTGCCAGCAGCCCTGTCCAAGAGACCCAGTACTTC. V is TRBV7-8 and J is TRBJ2-5; D is ambiguous. Germline assignment: CDR1 SGHVS and CDR2 FQNEAQ. V lost 5 bases and J lost 1, with 5 bases in between. The CDR3 extends over 12 amino acids.